This passage covers 11 T cell receptor beta chains from one sample sequenced in a study of Ad26.COV2.S vaccination and SARS-CoV-2 variants. Treatment of the sample: roughly 20 received Ad26.COV2.S at low or high dose, single or two shots; 5 received placebo; per-sample allocation not given. It was on day 63 after the first vaccine or placebo injection that samples were taken. Only in-frame clones appear in the TCRdb table, and some are missing; sequencing was by immunoSEQ multiplex PCR. The table lists under 300,000 clones, roughly nine tenths of them singletons. Sequenced material: peripheral blood, taken in a trial of Ad26.COV2.S vaccine versus placebo. These receptors were taken from a person between 18 and 59 years old who received the Ad26.COV2.S COVID-19 vaccine or a placebo.

The CDR3 region has the DNA TGTGCCAGCAGAGCGATTGGTGGGCAGCCCCAGCATTTT. Amino acids: CASRAIGGQPQHF. This rearrangement joins TRBV2 to TRBJ1-5; D is unclear. CDR1 and CDR2 (germline): SNHLY, FYNNEI. The CDR3 is 13 residues long. Trimming took 6 bases from V and 7 from J, leaving 13 bases between them.

CDR3 in amino acids: CSVDRANTIYF. The CDR3 nucleotides read TGCAGCGTTGACAGAGCAAACACCATATATTTT. The chain is built from TRBV29-1 and TRBJ1-3; D gene ambiguous. Germline CDR1 SQVTM, CDR2 ANQGSEA. CDR3 length: 11 residues. V was shortened by 3 bases and J by 6 bases, with 6 bases between the two germline ends.

The V call is TRBV7-2, the J call TRBJ1-1; D may be TRBD1 (5 bases). The CDR3 sequence is 13 residues long. The germline gives CDR1 SGHTA, CDR2 FQGNSA. Deletions cut 4 bases from V and 1 base from J, with 7 bases between. The CDR3 sequence is CASSSDRNTEAFF. The CDR3 bases are TGTGCCAGCAGCTCTGACAGGAACACTGAAGCTTTCTTT.

The chain employs TRBV6-6 and TRBJ1-5, with unresolved D. Germline V gene lookup returns CDR1 MNHNY and CDR2 SVGAGI (reference sequence). CDR3 length: 13 amino acids. V lost 4 bases and J 4 bases, leaving 8 bases between the germline ends. The CDR3: CASSFRENQPQHF. The CDR3 coding sequence is TGTGCCAGCAGTTTCCGGGAAAATCAGCCCCAGCATTTT.

CDR3 region: CASVPTSPTNYGYTF. CDR3 DNA: TGTGCCAGCGTTCCGACGTCACCTACTAACTATGGCTACACCTTC. The rearrangement joins TRBV28 to TRBJ1-2; no definite D call. The CDR3 totals 15 residues. V was cut by 8 bases and J by 0 bases, with 16 bases left in between. The V gene's germline CDR1 is MDHEN and CDR2 SYDVKM.

The J gene is TRBJ2-1, the V gene TRBV6-4; 9 positions match TRBD2. This CDR3 comprises 15 residues. The ends lost 2 bases at V and 6 bases at J; junction bases unmatched: 5. The germline CDR1 and CDR2 sequences are MRHNA and SNTAGT. The CDR3 region has the DNA TGTGCCAGCAGTGACCGGCTAGCGGGGTTCAATGAGCAGTTCTTC. It encodes CASSDRLAGFNEQFF.

The genes are TRBV10-3 and TRBJ1-5, with D uncertain. V lost 3 bases and J 8 bases, leaving 8 bases between the germline ends. CDR1 and CDR2 from the germline V gene are ENHRY and SYGVKD. The CDR3 is 12 residues long. This chain's CDR3 is CAISEGREPQHF. The CDR3 nucleotides are TGTGCCATCAGTGAAGGGAGGGAGCCCCAGCATTTT.

The V gene is TRBV2, the J gene TRBJ2-5; 13 positions agree with TRBD2. The CDR3 extends over 16 amino acids. Trimming cost V 8 bases and J 5 bases; bases outside gene matches: 11. The germline V gene encodes CDR1 SNHLY and CDR2 FYNNEI. The CDR3: CASEDRTSGGGETQYF. For the CDR3, the DNA is TGTGCCAGCGAAGACAGGACTAGCGGGGGTGGGGAGACCCAGTACTTC.

V gene TRBV6-6 combines with J gene TRBJ1-2; the D is unclear. CDR3 length: 15 residues. The V and J ends lost 0 bases and 2 bases respectively, with 10 bases between them. Germline CDR1 reads MNHNY; CDR2 reads SVGAGI (reference sequence). CDR3 sequence reads: CASSYSAGKNYGYTF. CDR3 nucleotide sequence: TGTGCCAGCAGTTACTCTGCCGGAAAAAACTATGGCTACACCTTC.

The chain recombines TRBV28 with TRBJ2-3; D possibly matches TRBD1 or TRBD2 (5 bases each). Trimming removed 1 base at V and 2 bases at J, with 10 bases between. This CDR3 comprises 15 residues. CDR1 and CDR2 from the germline V gene are MDHEN and SYDVKM. CDR3 region: CASSLFPGTTDTQYF. CDR3 bases: TGTGCCAGCAGTTTATTTCCAGGGACCACAGATACGCAGTATTTT. The full variable domain, its missing parts supplied by reference TRBV28 and TRBJ2-3, is DVKVTQSSRYLVKRTGEKVFLECVQDMDHENMFWYRQDPGLGLRLIYFSYDVKMKEKGDIPEGYSVSREKKERFSLILESASTNQTSMYLCASSLFPGTTDTQYFGPGTRLTVL.

This chain uses TRBV4-2 with TRBJ1-6, with no clear D. Germline V gene lookup returns CDR1 LGHNA and CDR2 YNFKEQ. The germline V and J ends were trimmed by 0 bases and 0 bases, with 9 bases remaining between them. CDR3 length: 17 residues. CDR3 in amino acids: CASSQERPSSYNSPLHF. CDR3 in DNA: TGTGCCAGCAGCCAAGAACGCCCCAGCTCCTATAATTCACCCCTCCACTTT.